The next 30 T cell receptor beta chains were all read from a single sample in a study of T cell responses to AZD1222 COVID-19 vaccine. Profiling relied on immunoSEQ multiplex PCR, and the TCRdb table lists in-frame clones only, not all of them. This sample has 120,000 or so clones, with 80% to 90% found just once. The specimen was peripheral blood, collected on day 0 of AZD1222 vaccination. These receptors all come from an adult in good health.

The chain has TRBV5-1 and TRBJ1-5; a possible D gene is TRBD1 (5 bases). CDR3 length: 14 residues. Germline V gives CDR1 SGHRS, CDR2 YFSETQ. The V end lost 4 bases, the J end lost 3 bases, and 11 bases lay between the germline ends. CDR3 protein: CASSTGTLNQPQHF. CDR3 DNA sequence: TGCGCCAGCAGCACCGGGACCCTCAATCAGCCCCAGCATTTT. Full variable domain (rest looked up from reference TRBV5-1 and TRBJ1-5): KAGVTQTPRYLIKTRGQQVTLSCSPISGHRSVSWYQQTPGQGLQFLFEYFSETQRNKGNFPGRFSGRQFSNSRSEMNVSTLELGDSALYLCASSTGTLNQPQHFGDGTRLSIL.

The V gene is TRBV28, the J gene TRBJ2-7; 9 positions agree with TRBD1. From germline, CDR1 is MDHEN and CDR2 SYDVKM. V was pared by 6 bases and J by 3 bases, with 18 bases of the junction left unmatched. The CDR3 is made up of 18 amino acids. The CDR3 spells CASRGVGTGFLLRYEQYF. The CDR3 DNA reads TGTGCCAGCAGGGGGGTAGGGACAGGGTTTCTCCTTCGCTACGAGCAGTACTTC.

The gene calls are TRBV28 and TRBJ2-4; D call uncertain. The V gene lost 6 bases and the J gene lost 1 base, with 16 bases spanning the gap. CDR3 length: 16 amino acids. Germline V lookup: CDR1 MDHEN, CDR2 SYDVKM. CDR3 region: CASSNPGNPAKNIQYF. CDR3 DNA: TGTGCCAGCAGCAACCCGGGTAATCCCGCCAAAAACATTCAGTACTTC.

The chain has TRBV6-5 and TRBJ2-1; no definite D call. The CDR3 covers 15 residues. The V gene lost 5 bases and the J gene lost 0 bases, with 11 bases spanning the gap. Germline V lookup: CDR1 MNHEY, CDR2 SVGAGI. CDR3 sequence: CASSLRISSYNEQFF. CDR3 nucleotides: TGTGCCAGCAGTCTCAGGATAAGCTCCTACAATGAGCAGTTCTTC.

The chain links TRBV15 to TRBJ1-1, with TRBD1 matching over 9 bases. Germline assignment: CDR1 LNHNV and CDR2 YYDKDF (reference sequence). V shed 1 base, J shed 4 bases, and the junction held 7 bases outside the gene matches. The length of the CDR3 is 16 residues. The CDR3 loop is CATSRGGRTGVTEAFF. The CDR3 DNA sequence: TGTGCCACCAGCAGAGGGGGAAGGACAGGGGTCACTGAAGCTTTCTTT.

V and J are TRBV2 and TRBJ1-6, with a possible D match to TRBD1 (5 bases). Germline V gene lookup returns CDR1 SNHLY and CDR2 FYNNEI. The CDR3 is made up of 15 amino acids. The V and J ends lost 10 bases and 9 bases respectively, with 22 bases between them. This CDR3 is CAIPIGGGTSSPLHF. The CDR3 region has the DNA TGTGCCATCCCGATAGGTGGGGGAACGAGTTCACCCCTCCACTTT.

The chain couples TRBV5-1 to TRBJ2-2; 7 nucleotides match TRBD1. From germline, CDR1 is SGHRS and CDR2 YFSETQ. This CDR3 is built from 15 residues. The ends lost 5 bases at V and 7 bases at J; junction bases unmatched: 11. DNA of the CDR3: TGCGCCAGCAGACGGACAGGCGGGCTTGGCGGGGAGCTGTTTTTT. It encodes CASRRTGGLGGELFF. Combining the CDR3 with reference TRBV5-1 and TRBJ2-2 gives the whole variable domain KAGVTQTPRYLIKTRGQQVTLSCSPISGHRSVSWYQQTPGQGLQFLFEYFSETQRNKGNFPGRFSGRQFSNSRSEMNVSTLELGDSALYLCASRRTGGLGGELFFGEGSRLTVL.

The chain couples TRBV6-6 to TRBJ2-3; D uncertain. V lost 7 bases and J 6 bases, leaving 20 bases between the germline ends. In germline, CDR1 is MNHNY, CDR2 SVGAGI (reference sequence). The CDR3 totals 15 residues. CDR3 in DNA: TGTGCCAGCATCCTCCAGTTAGGGCAGGAGGATACGCAGTATTTT. This gives the protein CASILQLGQEDTQYF.

The chain joins TRBV5-6 to TRBJ1-1; D gene uncertain. The CDR3 runs 18 residues. From germline, CDR1 is SGHDT and CDR2 YYEEEE. The ends were cut back, 1 base at V and 3 bases at J, with 22 bases in the middle. The CDR3: CASSLTSLLGIRYTEAFF. The CDR3 coding sequence is TGTGCCAGCAGCTTGACCTCCCTTCTCGGGATCAGGTACACTGAAGCTTTCTTT.

V and J are TRBV3-1 (or the pseudogene TRBV3-2) and TRBJ1-6; no firm D call. This CDR3 contains 11 residues. The ends were cut back, 5 bases at V and 7 bases at J, with 3 bases in the middle. The germline CDR1 and CDR2 sequences are LGHDT and YNNKEL (reference sequence). The CDR3 nucleotides read TGTGCCAGCAGCAAAAATTCACCCCTCCACTTT. This encodes CASSKNSPLHF.

This chain links TRBV5-5 with TRBJ1-2, with 7 bases fitting TRBD1. The germline CDR1 and CDR2 sequences are SGHKS and YYEKEE (reference sequence). Trimming at V came to 4 bases and at J to 3 bases, leaving 12 bases not matched to a gene. CDR3 length: 16 residues. CDR3 loop: CASSAMRDSVHYGYTF. In nucleotides, the CDR3 is TGTGCCAGCAGCGCAATGAGGGACAGCGTTCACTATGGCTACACCTTC.

This clone was found a few times. The J gene is TRBJ2-1, the V gene TRBV2; D not certain. The length of the CDR3 is 12 residues. V was clipped by 1 base and J by 9 bases, with 7 bases between them. CDR1 SNHLY and CDR2 FYNNEI come from the germline V gene. The CDR3 reads CASSEEFSEQFF. Here the CDR3 DNA reads TGTGCCAGCAGTGAAGAGTTCAGTGAGCAGTTCTTC.

The V call is TRBV3-1 (or the pseudogene TRBV3-2), the J call TRBJ2-7, with TRBD2 as a possible D gene (5 bases). V was clipped by 5 bases and J by 0 bases, with 11 bases between them. CDR1 and CDR2 (germline): LGHDT, YNNKEL (reference sequence). The CDR3 totals 14 residues. CDR3 DNA: TGTGCCAGCAGCGGGAGCGGAAGCTCCTACGAGCAGTACTTC. Its protein product is CASSGSGSSYEQYF.

The chain links TRBV5-1 to TRBJ2-2; TRBD2 agrees at 7 bases. From germline, CDR1 is SGHRS and CDR2 YFSETQ. This CDR3 has 13 residues. With V trimmed by 4 bases and J by 10 bases, 7 bases remained unmatched. CDR3 region: CASSLNSGPELFF. The CDR3 DNA reads as TGCGCCAGCAGCCTAAATAGCGGGCCGGAGCTGTTTTTT. The variable domain in full, with the rest retrieved from reference TRBV5-1 and TRBJ2-2, is KAGVTQTPRYLIKTRGQQVTLSCSPISGHRSVSWYQQTPGQGLQFLFEYFSETQRNKGNFPGRFSGRQFSNSRSEMNVSTLELGDSALYLCASSLNSGPELFFGEGSRLTVL.

The rearrangement links TRBV5-1 to TRBJ2-5; a weak D match, TRBD2 (6 bases). Trimming removed 4 bases at V and 2 bases at J, with 9 bases between. Germline-derived CDR1 and CDR2 are SGHRS and YFSETQ. The CDR3 is 13 amino acids. CDR3 sequence (DNA): TGCGCCAGCAGCCAACTAGCACAAGAGACCCAGTACTTC. It specifies CASSQLAQETQYF.

The chain couples TRBV5-1 to TRBJ1-6, with D tentatively TRBD1 (6 bases). Germline assignment: CDR1 SGHRS and CDR2 YFSETQ. The CDR3 sequence is 15 residues long. Trimming removed 4 bases at V and 5 bases at J, with 13 bases between. The CDR3: CASSPGQIHNSPLHF. CDR3 DNA: TGCGCCAGCAGCCCCGGACAGATCCATAATTCACCCCTCCACTTT.

CDR3 amino acids: CASSPQDVYGYTF. DNA for the CDR3: TGTGCCAGTAGTCCACAGGACGTCTATGGCTACACCTTC. The chain couples TRBV19 to TRBJ1-2; maybe TRBD1 (5 bases). The CDR3 covers 13 residues. Trimming took 5 bases from V and 4 from J, leaving 11 bases between them. Germline CDR1 reads LNHDA; CDR2 reads SQIVND (reference sequence).

V gene TRBV5-6 combines with J gene TRBJ2-7; no reliable D call. The CDR3 length is 11 residues. Germline-derived CDR1 and CDR2 are SGHDT and YYEEEE. The V gene lost 3 bases and the J gene lost 4 bases, with 5 bases spanning the gap. The CDR3 reads CASSSQYEQYF. CDR3 nucleotide sequence: TGTGCCAGCAGCTCCCAATACGAGCAGTACTTC. The whole variable domain, remainder taken from reference TRBV5-6 and TRBJ2-7, is DAGVTQSPTHLIKTRGQQVTLRCSPKSGHDTVSWYQQALGQGPQFIFQYYEEEERQRGNFPDRFSGHQFPNYSSELNVNALLLGDSALYLCASSSQYEQYFGPGTRLTVT.

CDR3 bases: TGCGCCAGCAGGCCCGGGACAGATACGCAGTATTTT. It translates to CASRPGTDTQYF. This rearrangement joins TRBV5-1 to TRBJ2-3, with D hard to call. This CDR3 region has 12 residues. The V gene's germline CDR1 is SGHRS and CDR2 YFSETQ. The germline V and J ends were trimmed by 5 bases and 3 bases, with 7 bases remaining between them.

The chain couples TRBV5-6 to TRBJ1-3; D unresolved. The V end lost 5 bases, the J end lost 0 bases, and 9 bases lay between the germline ends. Germline loops: CDR1 SGHDT, CDR2 YYEEEE. The CDR3 is 14 amino acids. The CDR3 DNA follows: TGTGCCAGCAGGCCGGCCATCTCTGGAAACACCATATATTTT. This gives the protein CASRPAISGNTIYF.

This chain uses TRBV18 with TRBJ2-1; 10 bases agree with TRBD2. The germline gives CDR1 KGHSH, CDR2 LQKENI. This CDR3 is built from 14 residues. V trimming: 0 bases; J trimming: 7 bases; junction bases outside the gene matches: 0. CDR3 in amino acids: CASSPPSGRNEQFF. DNA of the CDR3: TGTGCCAGCTCACCACCTAGCGGGAGGAATGAGCAGTTCTTC.

The gene calls are TRBV30 and TRBJ1-4, with 7 bases fitting TRBD1. Per the germline V gene, CDR1 is GTSNPN and CDR2 is SVGIG (reference sequence). The CDR3 spans 15 residues. V dropped 0 bases and J dropped 7; count of bases not matched to a gene: 8. The CDR3 DNA sequence: TGTGCCTGGAGTGTACTAGGGGGCATTAGTGAAAAACTGTTTTTT. Protein: CAWSVLGGISEKLFF. The variable domain in full, with the rest retrieved from reference TRBV30 and TRBJ1-4, is SQTIHQWPATLVQPVGSPLSLECTVEGTSNPNLYWYRQAAGRGLQLLFYSVGIGQISSEVPQNLSASRPQDRQFILSSKKLLLSDSGFYLCAWSVLGGISEKLFFGSGTQLSVL.

The CDR3 loop is CASSQEKAGELNEQFF. DNA for the CDR3: TGCGCCAGCAGCCAAGAGAAAGCGGGGGAACTCAATGAGCAGTTCTTC. The chain couples TRBV4-1 to TRBJ2-1, with TRBD2 matching 8 bases. The germline V gene encodes CDR1 MGHRA and CDR2 YSYEKL. This CDR3 comprises 16 residues. V shed 0 bases and J 6 bases; nucleotides not matched to a gene: 7.

The chain has TRBV4-3 and TRBJ1-1; 11 nucleotides line up with TRBD1. In germline, CDR1 is LGHNA, CDR2 YSLEER. This CDR3 is 16 amino acids long. V lost 1 base, J lost 0 bases, and 1 base stayed unmatched. The CDR3 spells CASSQGTGGLNTEAFF. CDR3 nucleotides: TGCGCCAGCAGCCAAGGGACAGGGGGCCTGAACACTGAAGCTTTCTTT.

This clone was counted a few times. The chain has TRBV7-9 and TRBJ2-1; D tentatively fits TRBD1 or TRBD2 (5 bases each). V lost 5 bases to trimming and J lost 10 bases, with 12 bases between them. CDR1 SEHNR and CDR2 FQNEAQ come from the germline V gene (reference sequence). This CDR3 region has 12 residues. The CDR3 nucleotides read TGTGCCAGCAGCCGAGGGACCTTGGAGCAGTTCTTC. Its translation: CASSRGTLEQFF.

The chain has TRBV18 and TRBJ2-7; D tentatively fits TRBD1 or TRBD2 (5 bases each). This CDR3 has 14 amino acids. V was clipped by 3 bases and J by 5 bases, with 14 bases between them. CDR1 is KGHSH, CDR2 LQKENI, per germline. This chain's CDR3 is CASSPGSSGHEQYF. DNA for the CDR3: TGTGCCAGCTCACCCGGTTCGTCGGGGCACGAGCAGTACTTC.

The genes are TRBV19 and TRBJ1-2; 8 bases agree with TRBD1. CDR3 length equals 14 residues. CDR1 and CDR2 (germline): LNHDA, SQIVND (reference sequence). V shed 10 bases, J shed 6 bases, and the junction held 13 bases outside the gene matches. DNA of the CDR3: TGTGCCACCCAGCCGCGACAGGGGCCCCATGGCTACACCTTC. Residues: CATQPRQGPHGYTF. Looking up the rest from reference TRBV19 and TRBJ1-2 gives the full variable domain: DGGITQSPKYLFRKEGQNVTLSCEQNLNHDAMYWYRQDPGQGLRLIYYSQIVNDFQKGDIAEGYSVSREKKESFPLTVTSAQKNPTAFYLCATQPRQGPHGYTFGSGTRLTVV.

V usage is TRBV6-5 and J usage is TRBJ2-7; perhaps TRBD2 as D (6 bases). Germline CDR1 is MNHEY and CDR2 is SVGAGI. CDR3 length equals 14 residues. V was shortened by 6 bases and J by 7 bases, with 19 bases between the two germline ends. In nucleotides, the CDR3 is TGTGCCAGCAGAACGGCGGGGCAGGCCGTGGAGCAGTACTTC. Translation gives CASRTAGQAVEQYF.

J is TRBJ2-6 and V is TRBV6-1; D remains ambiguous. The germline V and J ends were trimmed by 1 base and 0 bases, with 4 bases remaining between them. The length of the CDR3 is 15 residues. From germline, CDR1 is MNHNS and CDR2 SASEGT. CDR3 in amino acids: CASSEELSGANVLTF. CDR3 coding DNA: TGTGCCAGCAGTGAAGAGCTCTCTGGGGCCAACGTCCTGACTTTC.

The chain couples TRBV7-9 to TRBJ2-5; D not certain. Trimming cost V 5 bases and J 6 bases, with 13 bases left between them. There are 13 residues in the CDR3. Germline V CDR1 and CDR2: SEHNR, FQNEAQ (reference sequence). CDR3 sequence reads: CASSPGLLQTQYF. The CDR3 nucleotides are TGTGCCAGCAGCCCGGGCCTCTTGCAGACCCAGTACTTC. The whole variable domain, remainder taken from reference TRBV7-9 and TRBJ2-5, is DTGVSQNPRHKITKRGQNVTFRCDPISEHNRLYWYRQTLGQGPEFLTYFQNEAQLEKSRLLSDRFSAERPKGSFSTLEIQRTEQGDSAMYLCASSPGLLQTQYFGPGTRLLVL.